Only one count was recorded for the clone carrying this T cell receptor (beta chain). The data are from a study of shared clonotypes between healthy human individuals. Study at large: Each donor had three CD4 naive, three CD4 memory, two CD8 naive and one CD8 memory plate.

The ends were cut back, 3 bases at V and 4 bases at J, with 7 bases in the middle. From germline, CDR1 is SGHVS and CDR2 FNYEAQ. The CDR3 is made up of 13 amino acids. Assay: immunoSEQ multiplex PCR; the TCRdb copy retains only in-frame clones and omits some. This sample has roughly 1,500,000 clones, with under 99% found just once. The source of this sequence is a man in his thirties or forties in good health. Sequences were obtained from naive CD4+ T cells sorted from blood. Subset specified: CD45RA+ positively selected. The chain carries TRBV7-6 and TRBJ1-5, with D unresolved. This CDR3 reads CASSLGTNQPQHF. The CDR3 DNA follows: TGTGCCAGCAGCTTGGGTACTAATCAGCCCCAGCATTTT.